One and the same sample provided the 15 T cell receptor beta chains below, sequenced in a study of OX40 agonist ivuxolimab in advanced cancers. Sequencing was performed with immunoSEQ multiplex PCR; in TCRdb, only in-frame clones are kept and a portion is missing. The sample shows over 40,000 clones, roughly 88% of them seen only once. Here the sequenced sample was CD4+ or CD8+ T cells sorted from blood, taken in a trial of the OX40 agonist ivuxolimab. The receptors were gathered from an adult with an advanced solid tumor such as melanoma, head and neck, liver or kidney cancer.

The chain has TRBV7-2 and TRBJ1-1; 7 positions match TRBD1. Per germline, CDR1 SGHTA and CDR2 FQGNSA. Trimming removed 5 bases from V and 5 bases from J; junction bases left unmatched: 11. This CDR3 is 15 amino acids long. CDR3 in DNA: TGTGCCAGCAGCCTTAGGGGGACAGCGATGACTGAAGCTTTCTTT. Encoded protein: CASSLRGTAMTEAFF.

This clone was counted between two and nine times. The V and J genes are TRBV4-1 and TRBJ2-2, with 9 positions matching TRBD1. This CDR3 has 16 residues. Germline lookup yields CDR1 MGHRA and CDR2 YSYEKL. V lost 1 base and J lost 4; bases outside the gene matches: 4. The CDR3 loop reads CASSQAGTGSTGELFF. For the CDR3, the DNA is TGCGCCAGCAGCCAAGCCGGGACAGGGTCCACCGGGGAGCTGTTTTTT.

The J gene is TRBJ1-1, the V gene TRBV9; TRBD1 aligns across 7 bases. This CDR3 spans 17 amino acids. CDR1 is SGDLS, CDR2 YYNGEE, per germline. Losses at the gene ends were 0 bases for V and 3 bases for J; bases not matched to a gene: 11. For the CDR3, the DNA is TGTGCCAGCAGCGTAGTCGGTCAGGGGGGCTCGGACACTGAAGCTTTCTTT. Its protein product is CASSVVGQGGSDTEAFF.

This clone was recorded only once. CDR3 sequence: CASSYSSDYNEQFF. CDR3 sequence (DNA): TGTGCCAGCAGTTACTCGAGCGACTACAATGAGCAGTTCTTC. V usage is TRBV6-6 and J usage is TRBJ2-1; D unresolved. The CDR3 length is 14 residues. V shed 0 bases and J shed 3 bases, with 6 bases lying between them. The V gene's germline CDR1 is MNHNY and CDR2 SVGAGI (reference sequence).

The chain joins TRBV27 to TRBJ2-7, with no clear D. Germline CDR1 MNHEY, CDR2 SMNVEV (reference sequence). V lost 5 bases and J lost 3, with 14 bases in between. The CDR3 runs to 14 residues. CDR3 sequence: CASSLSLVHYEQYF. CDR3 sequence (DNA): TGTGCCAGCAGTCTTTCGTTGGTCCACTACGAGCAGTACTTC.

The chain couples TRBV19 to TRBJ2-7; D is uncertain. The germline gives CDR1 LNHDA, CDR2 SQIVND (reference sequence). The CDR3 contains 13 residues. Trimming shortened V by 1 base and J by 2 bases, and 6 bases separated the two germline ends. The CDR3 DNA sequence: TGTGCCAGTAGTATAGGGGCTACCTACGAGCAGTACTTC. Its protein product is CASSIGATYEQYF.

This sequence joins TRBV21-1 and TRBJ2-1; the D call of TRBD2 is as the table states it, not checked on the DNA. TRBV21-1 is an annotated pseudogene. This CDR3 has 19 amino acids. CDR3 coding DNA: TGTGCCAGCAGCAATGGGTTAGGGACTAGCGGGCCGAGTGACAATGAGCAGTTCTTC. Amino acid sequence: CASSNGLGTSGPSDNEQFF.

This rearrangement joins TRBV5-1 to TRBJ1-2; D is unclear. The V gene's germline CDR1 is SGHRS and CDR2 YFSETQ. There are 15 residues in the CDR3. V gave up 5 bases and J gave up 3 bases, with 17 bases separating them. The CDR3 reads CASRYWAGPDYGYTF. In DNA, the CDR3 is TGCGCCAGCAGATATTGGGCGGGCCCAGACTATGGCTACACCTTC.

This chain joins TRBV6-1 and TRBJ1-5; TRBD1 aligns across 8 bases. In germline, CDR1 is MNHNS, CDR2 SASEGT. J gave up 2 bases and V 3 bases, and 6 bases lay outside the gene matches. This CDR3 spans 16 amino acids. The DNA of the CDR3 is TGTGCCAGCAGTGATGACAGGGGATGGGGCAATCAGCCCCAGCATTTT. This translates into CASSDDRGWGNQPQHF.

This sequence joins TRBV7-9 and TRBJ2-4; TRBD2 matches at 7 bases. V shed 5 bases and J 2 bases; nucleotides not matched to a gene: 9. Per germline, CDR1 SEHNR and CDR2 FQNEAQ (reference sequence). The CDR3 has 16 residues. For the CDR3, the DNA is TGTGCCAGCAGCCAAGAGGCGGGGGATCCCAAAAACATTCAGTACTTC. Translated, it gives CASSQEAGDPKNIQYF.

The chain is built from TRBV5-1 and TRBJ2-7, with 7 bases aligning to TRBD2. Trimming cost V 0 bases and J 3 bases; bases outside gene matches: 9. The germline V gene has CDR1 SGHRS and CDR2 YFSETQ. The CDR3 has 16 residues. CDR3 bases: TGCGCCAGCAGCTTGGCGGGCGGGAGTGTCCTCTACGAGCAGTACTTC. Encoded protein: CASSLAGGSVLYEQYF.

Only one count was recorded for this clone. This chain joins TRBV10-3 and TRBJ2-1; tentative D call: TRBD1 (5 bases). In germline, CDR1 is ENHRY, CDR2 SYGVKD. V was clipped by 2 bases and J by 3 bases, with 8 bases between them. CDR3 size: 14 residues. CDR3 region: CAISEETDYNEQFF. CDR3 DNA sequence: TGTGCCATCAGTGAGGAGACAGACTACAATGAGCAGTTCTTC.

The rearrangement links TRBV15 to TRBJ1-5; D remains ambiguous. The V and J ends lost 3 bases and 9 bases respectively, with 21 bases between them. Germline CDR1 and CDR2: LNHNV and YYDKDF (reference sequence). CDR3 length equals 16 residues. The CDR3 sequence: CATSREVGMQSGPQHF. The CDR3 region has the DNA TGTGCCACCAGCAGGGAGGTGGGGATGCAATCAGGGCCCCAGCATTTT.

This clone was observed a few times. The V call is TRBV30, the J call TRBJ2-2, with D possibly TRBD1 on 5 matching bases. V was pared by 2 bases and J by 6 bases, with 13 bases between. This CDR3 comprises 14 residues. In germline, CDR1 is GTSNPN, CDR2 SVGIG (reference sequence). CDR3 sequence reads: CAWSYGQGAGELFF. The CDR3 DNA sequence: TGTGCCTGGAGTTATGGGCAGGGCGCCGGGGAGCTGTTTTTT. The full variable domain, its missing parts supplied by reference TRBV30 and TRBJ2-2, is SQTIHQWPATLVQPVGSPLSLECTVEGTSNPNLYWYRQAAGRGLQLLFYSVGIGQISSEVPQNLSASRPQDRQFILSSKKLLLSDSGFYLCAWSYGQGAGELFFGEGSRLTVL.

J is TRBJ1-1 and V is TRBV6-5; the D gene is possibly TRBD1 (6 bases). Germline V gene sequence: CDR1 MNHEY, CDR2 SVGAGI. CDR3 size: 15 residues. The germline V and J ends were trimmed by 7 bases and 1 base, with 16 bases remaining between them. The CDR3 loop reads CASIPGGRTNTEAFF. CDR3 nucleotides: TGTGCCAGCATCCCGGGGGGCAGAACGAACACTGAAGCTTTCTTT.